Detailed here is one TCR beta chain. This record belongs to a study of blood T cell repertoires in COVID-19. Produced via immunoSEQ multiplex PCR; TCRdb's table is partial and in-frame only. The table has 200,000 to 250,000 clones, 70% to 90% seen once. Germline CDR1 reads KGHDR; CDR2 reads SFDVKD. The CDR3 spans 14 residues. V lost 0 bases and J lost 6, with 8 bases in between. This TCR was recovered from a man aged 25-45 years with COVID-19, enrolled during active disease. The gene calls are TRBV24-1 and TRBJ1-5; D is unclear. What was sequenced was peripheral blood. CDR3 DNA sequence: TGTGCCACCAGTGATTTGGAGGGTGGTCAGCCCCAGCATTTT. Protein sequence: CATSDLEGGQPQHF.